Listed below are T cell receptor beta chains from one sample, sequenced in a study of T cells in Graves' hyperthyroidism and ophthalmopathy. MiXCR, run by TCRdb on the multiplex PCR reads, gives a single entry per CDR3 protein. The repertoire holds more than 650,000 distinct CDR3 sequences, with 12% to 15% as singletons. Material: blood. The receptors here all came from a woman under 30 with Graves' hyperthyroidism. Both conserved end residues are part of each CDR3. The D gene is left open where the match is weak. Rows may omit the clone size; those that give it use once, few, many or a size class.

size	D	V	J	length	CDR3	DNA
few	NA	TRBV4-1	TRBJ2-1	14	CASSQERAVHEQFF	TGCGCCAGCAGCCAAGAAAGAGCGGTTCATGAGCAGTTCTTC
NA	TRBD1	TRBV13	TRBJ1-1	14	CASSSTGGDTEAFF	TGTGCCAGCAGTTCAACAGGGGGTGACACTGAAGCTTTCTTT
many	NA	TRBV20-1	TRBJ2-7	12	CSAKQDTYEQYF	TGCAGTGCCAAGCAGGACACCTACGAGCAGTACTTC
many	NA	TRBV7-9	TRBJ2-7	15	CASSSSGQGIYEQYF	TGTGCCAGCAGTAGCAGTGGGCAGGGGATATACGAGCAGTACTTC
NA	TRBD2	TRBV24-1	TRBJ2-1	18	CATSGSGTSGRASPEQFF	TGTGCCACCAGTGGTTCCGGGACTAGCGGGAGGGCGAGCCCTGAGCAGTTCTTC
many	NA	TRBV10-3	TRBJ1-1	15	CATRFQTGLNTEAFF	TGTGCCACCCGCTTCCAAACAGGGTTGAACACTGAAGCTTTCTTT
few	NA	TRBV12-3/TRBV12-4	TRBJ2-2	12	CASRKGSGELFF	TGTGCCAGCAGAAAGGGGAGCGGGGAGCTGTTTTTT
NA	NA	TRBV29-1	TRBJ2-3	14	CSARDGLNTDTQYF	TGCAGCGCCCGAGACGGGCTTAACACAGATACGCAGTATTTT
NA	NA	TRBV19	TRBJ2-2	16	CASTRKQVTDTGELFF	TGTGCCAGTACGCGGAAACAGGTTACAGACACCGGGGAGCTGTTTTTT
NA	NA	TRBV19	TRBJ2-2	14	CASSVLTGGGELFF	TGTGCCAGTAGTGTCCTGACCGGGGGCGGGGAGCTGTTTTTT
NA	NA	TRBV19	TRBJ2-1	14	CASRYRAGNNEQFF	TGTGCCAGTAGGTATCGAGCGGGTAACAATGAGCAGTTCTTC
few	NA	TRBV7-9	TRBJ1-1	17	CASSLAARARWNTEAFF	TGTGCCAGCAGCTTAGCCGCCAGGGCCCGGTGGAACACTGAAGCTTTCTTT
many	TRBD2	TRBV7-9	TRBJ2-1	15	CASSATSPNANEQFF	TGTGCCAGCAGCGCGACTAGCCCGAATGCCAATGAGCAGTTCTTC
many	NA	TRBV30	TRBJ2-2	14	CALSRRVNTGELFF	TGTGCTCTTTCACGGAGGGTTAACACCGGGGAGCTGTTTTTT
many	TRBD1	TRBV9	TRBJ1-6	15	CASSSRTGYNSPLHF	TGTGCCAGCAGCTCCCGGACAGGCTACAATTCACCCCTCCACTTT
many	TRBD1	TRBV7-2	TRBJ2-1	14	CASSSGQVLREQFF	TGTGCCAGCAGCTCCGGACAGGTGCTACGGGAGCAGTTCTTC
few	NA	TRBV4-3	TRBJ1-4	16	CASSQDSGRVGEKLFF	TGCGCCAGCAGCCAAGATTCCGGCAGGGTGGGCGAAAAACTGTTTTTT
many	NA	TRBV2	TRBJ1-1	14	CASSVGSLNTEAFF	TGTGCCAGCAGTGTGGGGTCGTTGAACACTGAAGCTTTCTTT
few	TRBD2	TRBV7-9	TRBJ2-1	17	CASSATSGRVGNNEQFF	TGTGCCAGCAGCGCGACTAGCGGGAGAGTCGGCAACAATGAGCAGTTCTTC
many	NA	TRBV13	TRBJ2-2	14	CASSLSVGTGELFF	TGTGCCAGCAGCTTAAGCGTAGGGACCGGGGAGCTGTTTTTT
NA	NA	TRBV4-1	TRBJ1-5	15	CASSGLGGDNQPQHF	TGCGCCAGCAGCGGTCTTGGGGGGGACAATCAGCCCCAGCATTTT
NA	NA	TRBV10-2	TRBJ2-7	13	CASSVRPAFGQYF	TGCGCCAGCAGTGTACGGCCAGCGTTCGGGCAGTACTTC
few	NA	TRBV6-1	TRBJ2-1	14	CASRTTGLYNEQSF	TGTGCCAGCAGAACAACGGGACTCTACAATGAGCAGTCCTTC
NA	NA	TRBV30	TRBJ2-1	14	CAWSRSETYNEQFF	TGTGCCTGGAGTAGGTCTGAAACCTACAATGAGCAGTTCTTC
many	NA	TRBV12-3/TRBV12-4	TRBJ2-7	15	CASSAREGVRYEQYF	TGTGCCAGCAGTGCACGAGAGGGGGTCCGCTACGAGCAGTACTTC
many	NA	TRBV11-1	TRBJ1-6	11	CASSLGGPLHF	TGTGCCAGCAGCTTAGGAGGTCCCCTCCACTTT
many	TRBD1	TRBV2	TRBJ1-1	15	CASRENRGPNTEAFF	TGTGCCAGCAGGGAAAACAGGGGGCCGAACACTGAAGCTTTCTTT
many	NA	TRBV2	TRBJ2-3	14	CASRTTIITDTQYF	TGTGCCAGCAGGACTACCATTATCACAGATACGCAGTATTTT
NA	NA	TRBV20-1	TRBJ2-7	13	CSATPAGTTEQYF	TGCAGTGCTACCCCCGCCGGGACAACGGAGCAGTACTTC
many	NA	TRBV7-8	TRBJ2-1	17	CASSFLQGRRSYNEQFF	TGTGCCAGCAGTTTCTTGCAGGGTCGGAGGTCCTACAATGAGCAGTTCTTC
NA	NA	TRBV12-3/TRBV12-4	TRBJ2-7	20	CASSYRGLALPGRRPYEQYF	TGTGCCAGCAGTTATCGGGGCCTAGCCCTACCTGGGAGGAGGCCTTACGAGCAGTACTTC
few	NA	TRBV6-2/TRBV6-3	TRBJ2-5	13	CASSYGLREAQYF	TGTGCCAGCAGTTATGGTCTCCGAGAGGCCCAGTACTTC
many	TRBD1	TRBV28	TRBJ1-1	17	CASRPYPVGQWNTEAFF	TGTGCCAGCAGACCTTATCCTGTGGGACAGTGGAACACTGAAGCTTTCTTT
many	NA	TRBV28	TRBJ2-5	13	CASSSGAQETQYF	TGTGCCAGCAGTTCCGGGGCCCAAGAGACCCAGTACTTC
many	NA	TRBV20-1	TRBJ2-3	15	CSARVTGIGADTQYF	TGCAGTGCTAGAGTCACAGGGATAGGGGCAGATACGCAGTATTTT
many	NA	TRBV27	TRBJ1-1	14	CASRDTWLNTEAFF	TGTGCCAGCCGCGATACATGGTTGAACACTGAAGCTTTCTTT
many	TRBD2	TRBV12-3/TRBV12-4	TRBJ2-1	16	CASSSKTSGRRDEQFF	TGTGCCAGCAGTTCCAAGACTAGCGGGAGGCGAGATGAGCAGTTCTTC